This TCR beta chain was captured by sequencing in a study of regulatory T cells listed by TCRdb under 2018. In terms of the full investigation: T-cell receptor beta repertoires of sorted regulatory, conventional CD4+ and CD8+ T cells were compared between CD3G-deficient patients and healthy controls. Overall study outcomes, separate from this receptor: Conventional CD4+ T cells from CD3G-deficient patients were enriched for hydrophobic residues at CDR3 positions 6 and 7, suggesting more self-reactive specificities. Restricted unique TRB V-J pairs and skewed V and J gene usage were observed in patient repertoires, most markedly in regulatory T cells.

Details on this clone: Its antigen is not yet known. Base qualities were left out, and no much larger clone turns up one base away.

The multiplex PCR relied on 52 forward TRBV primers and 13 reverse TRBJ primers, and amplification bias was corrected through assay-based and computational methods. Rearranged TRB loci were amplified from genomic DNA by multiplex PCR within the immunoSEQ assay. An Illumina HiSeq platform was used to sequence the TRB amplicons. As for how the authors treated the data: Raw sequences were error-filtered and aligned to reference gene sequences by custom algorithms and were subsequently analyzed with the immunoSEQ online tools. The frequencies of productive and nonproductive TRB rearrangements were evaluated among unique sequences as well as among total sequences. The likelihood of self-reactivity was estimated by examining two features, hydrophobicity and amino acid composition, of TRB CDR3 positions 6 and 7. For group comparisons, t tests, Mann-Whitney tests or two-way ANOVA were performed in Prism software. Imported from immuneACCESS, the table was reduced by TCRdb to in-frame sequences with V and J called. These copies leave out some clones; in studies compared against another copy, an unresolved V gene accounts for under half, and the cause of the remainder is not known. V, J and clone size reflect that table, while D and trimming were determined from the DNA. This sample gives about 17,000 clones in total; 84% of them show up just once. About 8% of the sample comes from the top ten.

All CD3G-deficient patients had evidence of autoimmunity, which was more severe in two of the patients. Patients ranged from 2 to 39 years of age at testing and had reduced naive and increased memory CD4+ and CD8+ T-cell proportions. CD4+ cells were FACS-sorted into CD25-high CD127-low regulatory T cells and CD25-low CD127-high conventional CD4+ T cells. Five or six individuals with CD3G deficiency made up the patient group. Patient samples and clinical data came from an international physician network spanning the United States, Europe and Asia. Ficoll density separation was used to isolate peripheral blood mononuclear cells. Including the terminal cysteine and phenylalanine, the CDR3 comprises 12 residues. CDR3 DNA is the only sequence kept; it has 36 bases, read in frame from the first base. Sequences SGHTA (CDR1) and FQGNSA (CDR2) are obtained from the germline V gene. Trimming removed 3 bases from V and 8 bases from J, leaving 10 bases between the germline ends.

This TCR came from a person aged 25 to 40 with CD3G deficiency. The chain is assembled from TRBV7-2 and TRBJ1-2; a confident D gene designation cannot be given. Sequencing was done on a sample of conventional CD4+ T cells sorted from blood. This receptor carries the CDR3 CASSFHAGGYTF. Read as DNA, the sequence is TGTGCCAGCAGCTTCCACGCGGGCGGCTACACCTTC.